A single T cell receptor (beta chain) is shown here with its context. What this receptor recognizes is not known. No qualities accompany the bases; no much larger clone lies one base away. The cohort consisted of 666 healthy bone marrow donors. Cohort members were all nominally healthy when sampled, although unrecorded immune exposures were likely present. The donor was CMV seronegative and was included in the group of a few hundred seronegative cohort members. A peripheral blood sample was collected from each donor, and TCR beta sequencing was performed on peripheral blood mononuclear cells. The Qiagen DNeasy Blood Extraction Kit was used to extract genomic DNA from the blood cell samples. These data are taken from a study of cytomegalovirus exposure and HLA in healthy donors (dated 2017 in TCRdb). About the investigation overall: An earlier analysis of several hundred of the donors reported around 280 Gb of sequence data and 95 million to 130 million unique TCR beta sequences obtained from about 179 million T cells. An early release that covered more than 550 HLA-typed donors contained approximately 300 gigabases of sequencing data and tens of millions of unique TCR sequences. Of the 300 to 500 genotyped donors, over 80% were placed in the genetic ancestry cluster associated with self-reported Caucasian donors. The aim of the study was to test whether cataloging public T cell receptors could identify signatures of past pathogen exposure. The study profiled the T cell repertoires of 500 to 800 subjects by immunosequencing and related them to cytomegalovirus serostatus. Along with the approximately 620-subject first cohort, a separate validation cohort of around 110 different subjects was used. High-throughput TCR immunosequencing, statistical association of individual TCRs with disease status, and machine learning were combined to predict cytomegalovirus infection status. A later analysis re-examined previously published TCR beta repertoires from roughly 650 donors and added high-resolution HLA genotyping to investigate patterns of TCR occurrence. The later analysis used no new phenotypic data to find candidate immune exposures, relying instead on TCR beta sequences and their occurrence across donors. An earlier analysis of some 600 of the donors applied high-throughput TCR beta sequencing to assess whether each TCR beta V gene segment acted as functional or pseudogenic. Donor age, sex, ethnicity and CMV serostatus were compiled alongside the repertoire data. Genome-wide SNP genotypes for about 60% of the roughly 670 donors were used in a later genetic analysis, which treated that subset as a discovery cohort. Every repertoire in the discovery cohort had been generated on one and the same sequencing platform. HLA typing covered class I and class II loci at four-digit resolution. Typing coverage varied by locus: roughly 620-640 donors for A, B, C, DRB1 and DQB1; approximately 520 for DQA1; approximately 570 for DPA1; roughly 450 for DPB1. A few DR-DQ haplotypes were treated as single units for association and clustering because of strong linkage in the cohort. On average, about 240,000 unique TCR beta nucleotide sequences were sequenced per donor among 350 to 400 genotyped donors of the cohort, with roughly 18% of those sequences being non-productive. Beyond this particular receptor, the publication reports: This cohort had only TCR beta chains sequenced, and the lack of alpha or paired-chain data limited which features could be detected. According to the authors, the approach could potentially be generalized to other disease states and immunological phenotypes. Correlated functional status among segregating V segments might reflect linkage disequilibrium, but an unknown experimental factor could not be ruled out. In a later genetic analysis, fewer N-insertions in productive TCRs were reported among donors in an Asian-associated ancestry cluster than the 666-donor mean. A later analysis found that HLA-associated TCR beta chains were more clonally expanded and had lower generation probabilities than equally common non-associated chains. Several of the top co-occurrence clusters appeared to be linked to parvovirus B19, influenza, CMV and Epstein-Barr virus, according to a later analysis. The study gave a list of more than 150 TCR beta chains associated with cytomegalovirus. V-gene and J-gene trimming of TCR beta chains was associated with a missense DCLRE1C variant in a later genetic analysis, and the association was replicated in an independent cohort. Strong co-occurrence of HLA alleles, especially DR and DQ, made assigning TCR associations to individual alleles difficult. The presence/absence analyses assumed that sequencing depth was roughly uniform across donors, and that assumption may not be true. In an earlier analysis of roughly 560 of the donors, most TCR beta V segments were observed in productive rearrangements about 87% or about 30% of the time, broadly matching IMGT annotations. A few of the identified cytomegalovirus-associated TCR beta chains were confirmed in vitro to be specific for cytomegalovirus antigens. The classifier was reported to diagnose cytomegalovirus status with high specificity and sensitivity in both the original and validation cohorts. For the cohort, immune exposure information was limited to CMV serostatus. Across donors, most TCR sequences were observed very rarely, whereas some public TCRs were present in many individuals. According to a later analysis, TCR association rates differed among HLA loci, with DRB1 alleles showing the most associated TCRs and HLA-C alleles showing the fewest. Some IMGT-functional V segments, including TRBV6-2 and TRBV6-3, could not be told apart with the 87-base-pair reads, so those segments were excluded. A cluster of highly shared sequence variants was judged likely to represent a technical artifact of the sequencing pipeline. A later analysis found that most CMV-associated TCR beta chains appeared HLA-restricted, with HLA associations seemingly driven largely by CMV exposure. At a false discovery rate of 0.05, a later analysis linked some 18,000 TCR beta sequences to specific HLA alleles. Because counts were too low, about 15 rarely observed V segments, including chromosome 9 orphons, were left out of the earlier analysis of about 500 of the donors. A further reported finding was that TCR beta sequences accurately predicted the HLA-A and HLA-B alleles for most subjects in the first cohort. HLA typing was unavailable for some donors at each locus, so association tests used only the typed subset.

Taken from cysteine to phenylalanine, the CDR3 has 12 residues. The retained sequence is limited to the CDR3, 36 bases, with the frame set at the first base. For CDR1 and CDR2, the germline V gene lists MNHEY and SVGAGI. Trimming removed 8 bases from V and 6 bases from J, leaving 12 bases between the germline ends. The library was produced with the immunoSEQ multiplex PCR assay. The multiplex PCR relied on a mix of 60 forward primers for TCR Vbeta segments and 13 reverse primers for TCR Jbeta segments. The CDR3 region of rearranged TCR beta genes was amplified from genomic DNA by a multiplex PCR assay. The Illumina HiSeq System was used to sequence the amplified TCR beta libraries as 87-base-pair reads. On the study's bioinformatics: A later analysis tallied 80 million to 95 million unique TCR beta chains across the 660 or so repertoires, and around 12 million of those chains were shared by two or more donors. A nearest-neighbor algorithm error-corrected the raw reads and collapsed the reads into unique sequences, merging closely related sequences to remove PCR and sequencing errors. To assign V, D and J gene segments, CDR3 sequences were aligned to IMGT reference sequences. For a sequence to be retained, a match of at least six nucleotides to both a V gene segment and a J gene segment was required. Rearrangements were classified as productive when the CDR3 lacked stop codons and remained in frame with V and J, and all other rearrangements were classified as non-productive. CDR3 was defined according to IMGT convention as the region running from the second conserved V-encoded cysteine to the conserved J-encoded phenylalanine. In an earlier analysis of more than 550 of the donors, sequences lacking an unambiguous match to a single V gene segment were excluded. In an earlier analysis of a few hundred of the donors, V segments were called functional above 56.7% productive rearrangements and were called segregating when the between-donor standard deviation exceeded 5%. A statistical classification framework was built for diagnosing cytomegalovirus status from the catalog of TCR beta chain sequences. V and J gene assignment, in a later analysis, came from comparing TCR nucleotide sequences with IMGT/GENE-DB human TR gene sequences. In a later analysis, CDR3 sequences and most-parsimonious VDJ recombination scenarios were assigned using the TCRdist pipeline. In a later analysis, each TCR beta chain was defined by its CDR3 amino acid sequence together with its V-gene family, and reads without a unique V-gene family were excluded. A later analysis removed 592 highly shared, low-generation-probability nucleotide sequences to deal with suspected cross-contamination and a sequencing artifact. A later analysis calculated a clonal expansion index for each public chain from normalized within-repertoire ranks of inferred template counts. In a later analysis, generation probabilities were computed with a VDJ recombination model fitted to out-of-frame rearrangements, and the resulting probabilities were checked against IGoR. In a later analysis, hypergeometric tests were used to score TCR-TCR, TCR-HLA and TCR-CMV co-occurrence, with a repertoire-size bias correction applied to TCR pairs. A later analysis estimated false discovery rates by permuting HLA or CMV assignments 20 times. In a later analysis, co-occurring TCRs were grouped using DBSCAN, with TCRdist sequence similarity added in when clustering inside HLA-allele-positive subsets. Repertoires with fewer than 30,000 or more than 120,000 public chains, plus five repertoires with anomalous nucleotide sharing, were excluded from co-occurrence clustering. The source is immuneACCESS, and TCRdb retained only in-frame sequences with V and J called. Part of the clones is not carried over; for the studies checked, unresolved V genes explain less than half of this, and the remainder is unexplained. V, J and clone size reflect that table, while D and trimming were determined from the DNA. Here the sample has around 170,000 clones; 80% occur a single time. Jointly, the top ten make up under 2% of the sample.

Specimen: PBMCs. The rearrangement combines TRBV6-5 with TRBJ2-3; TRBD2 is possibly the D segment (6 matching bases). The receptor comes from a woman aged 25 to 45 in good health and CMV-seronegative. The nucleotide sequence is given as TGTGCCAGCCAAGGAGGGTGGGATACGCAGTATTTT. It encodes CASQGGWDTQYF.